These T cell receptor beta chains were read from a single sample in a study of shared clonotypes between healthy human individuals. The data were produced by immunoSEQ multiplex PCR, yet TCRdb's version contains in-frame clones alone and is incomplete. The table has about 2 million clones, approximately 95% seen once. What was sequenced was naive CD4+ T cells sorted from blood. The receptors here all came from a man between 18 and 29 years old in good health. The CDR3 runs from the conserved cysteine through the conserved F or W. The D gene is left open where the match is weak. The size of a clone is reported for some rows only, either as once, few or many, or as a class for expanded clones.

size | J | D | V | CDR3 | DNA
NA | TRBJ1-2 | NA | TRBV2 | CASSVSAEYGYTF | TGTGCCAGCAGTGTGTCGGCAGAATATGGCTACACCTTC
NA | TRBJ1-1 | NA | TRBV5-1 | CASTYDGTEAFF | TGCGCCAGCACCTACGATGGGACTGAAGCTTTCTTT
NA | TRBJ1-2 | TRBD1 | TRBV2 | CASRTDRVDGYTF | TGTGCCAGCAGGACCGACAGGGTGGATGGCTACACCTTC
NA | TRBJ1-5 | NA | TRBV6-1 | CASSELRGNQPQHF | TGTGCCAGCAGTGAACTACGTGGGAATCAGCCCCAGCATTTT
NA | TRBJ2-5 | NA | TRBV27 | CASSSGRVVGKTQYF | TGTGCCAGCAGTTCGGGCAGGGTGGTAGGGAAGACCCAGTACTTC
NA | TRBJ2-1 | NA | TRBV19 | CASSQGTNYNEQFF | TGTGCCAGTAGTCAGGGGACGAACTACAATGAGCAGTTCTTC
NA | TRBJ1-2 | NA | TRBV2 | CASSGPLTGYGYTF | TGTGCCAGCAGTGGGCCGCTAACGGGCTATGGCTACACCTTC
NA | TRBJ1-1 | NA | TRBV2 | CASSETGTNTEAFF | TGTGCCAGCAGTGAAACTGGGACGAACACTGAAGCTTTCTTT
NA | TRBJ1-2 | NA | TRBV6-5 | CASNLWGVTVYGYTF | TGTGCCAGCAATTTATGGGGGGTGACTGTCTATGGCTACACCTTC
NA | TRBJ2-7 | TRBD1 | TRBV5-1 | CASSLSPDRAYEQYF | TGCGCCAGCAGCTTGTCTCCGGACAGGGCCTACGAGCAGTACTTC
NA | TRBJ2-3 | NA | TRBV11-2 | CASSLGNQAVWQYF | TGTGCCAGCAGCTTAGGTAATCAGGCGGTGTGGCAGTATTTT
NA | TRBJ1-4 | NA | TRBV7-9 | CASSRPVARENEKLFF | TGTGCCAGCAGCCGCCCGGTGGCCAGGGAAAATGAAAAACTGTTTTTT
NA | TRBJ2-5 | NA | TRBV5-1 | CASSAQWAAQETQYF | TGCGCCAGCAGCGCCCAGTGGGCAGCCCAAGAGACCCAGTACTTC
once | TRBJ1-1 | TRBD1 | TRBV5-4 | CASSSNRGLGTEAFF | TGTGCCAGCAGCTCCAACAGGGGTTTGGGCACTGAAGCTTTCTTT
once | TRBJ2-7 | TRBD1 | TRBV6-6 | CASSYKEGQVTYEQYF | TGTGCCAGCAGTTACAAGGAGGGACAGGTGACCTACGAGCAGTACTTC
many | TRBJ2-2 | NA | TRBV25-1 | CASSDVGRGYTGELFF | TGTGCCAGCAGTGACGTAGGCAGGGGCTATACCGGGGAGCTGTTTTTT
NA | TRBJ1-2 | NA | TRBV14 | CASRRTEGSYGYTF | TGTGCCAGCCGCCGGACAGAGGGGTCCTATGGCTACACCTTC
NA | TRBJ1-3 | NA | TRBV5-1 | CASSLAGVSGNTIYF | TGCGCCAGCAGCTTGGCCGGTGTCTCTGGAAACACCATATATTTT
NA | TRBJ2-7 | NA | TRBV7-9 | CASSFGQTSYEQYF | TGTGCCAGCAGCTTCGGTCAGACCTCCTACGAGCAGTACTTC
NA | TRBJ2-7 | TRBD2 | TRBV27 | CASSPGGAGGYEQYF | TGTGCCAGCAGTCCCGGAGGAGCGGGGGGATACGAGCAGTACTTC
NA | TRBJ1-2 | NA | TRBV6-5 | CASSSGRRGYTF | TGTGCCAGCAGTTCAGGGAGGCGTGGCTACACCTTC
once | TRBJ2-1 | NA | TRBV7-9 | CASSPRSRGTNYNEQFF | TGTGCCAGCAGCCCCAGAAGTCGGGGCACCAATTACAATGAGCAGTTCTTC
NA | TRBJ1-2 | TRBD1 | TRBV18 | CASSYTGGLGYTF | TGTGCCAGCTCATACACAGGGGGCCTTGGCTACACCTTC
NA | TRBJ2-2 | NA | TRBV13 | CASRDANTGELFF | TGTGCCAGCAGAGATGCGAACACCGGGGAGCTGTTTTTT
NA | TRBJ1-4 | NA | TRBV11-2 | CASSSGSYATNEKLFF | TGTGCCAGCAGCTCAGGCAGCTATGCAACTAATGAAAAACTGTTTTTT
NA | TRBJ1-1 | NA | TRBV7-2 | CASSLRQQPEAFF | TGTGCCAGCAGCTTAAGGCAGCAGCCTGAAGCTTTCTTT
once | TRBJ1-4 | NA | TRBV2 | CASSDPLFF | TGTGCCAGCAGTGACCCCCTGTTTTTT
NA | TRBJ2-7 | TRBD1 | TRBV7-2 | CASSPWPGQGGSYEQYF | TGTGCCAGCAGCCCTTGGCCGGGACAGGGAGGTTCCTACGAGCAGTACTTC
few | TRBJ1-2 | NA | TRBV15 | CATSRAGQYGYTF | TGTGCCACCAGCAGAGCTGGACAGTATGGCTACACCTTC
NA | TRBJ1-1 | NA | TRBV29-1 | CSGRQSRETEAFF | TGCAGCGGACGACAGTCGAGAGAAACTGAAGCTTTCTTT